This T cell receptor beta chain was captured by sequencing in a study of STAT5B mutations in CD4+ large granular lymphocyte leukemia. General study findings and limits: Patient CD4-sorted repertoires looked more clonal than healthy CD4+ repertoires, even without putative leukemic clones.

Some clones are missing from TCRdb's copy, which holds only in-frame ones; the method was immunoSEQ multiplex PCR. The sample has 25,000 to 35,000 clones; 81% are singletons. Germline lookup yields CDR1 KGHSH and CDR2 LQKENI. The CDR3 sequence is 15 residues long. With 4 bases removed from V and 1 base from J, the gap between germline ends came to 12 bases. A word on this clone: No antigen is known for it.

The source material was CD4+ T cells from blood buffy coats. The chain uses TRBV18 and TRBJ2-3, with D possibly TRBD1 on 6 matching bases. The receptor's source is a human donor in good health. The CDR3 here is CASSRQGTGTDTQYF. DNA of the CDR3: TGTGCCAGCTCACGCCAGGGGACGGGCACAGATACGCAGTATTTT.